These 3 T cell receptor beta chains originate from one sample sequenced in a study of T cell changes during pregnancy in multiple sclerosis. The assay was immunoSEQ multiplex PCR, and TCRdb's table has in-frame clones only and misses some. The sample yields tens of thousands of clones, roughly 87% seen once. The material sequenced was peripheral blood, taken in the third trimester of pregnancy. These receptors were collected from a female donor in good health, enrolled as a control in a pregnancy study.

The rearrangement links TRBV27 to TRBJ2-1; maybe TRBD2 (5 bases). CDR1 MNHEY and CDR2 SMNVEV come from the germline V gene (reference sequence). This CDR3 is 13 amino acids long. The V end lost 8 bases, the J end lost 0 bases, and 8 bases lay between the germline ends. The DNA of the CDR3 is TGTGCCAGCGGGAGAAGCTCCTACAATGAGCAGTTCTTC. This encodes CASGRSSYNEQFF.

The chain links TRBV6-5 to TRBJ2-7; a possible D gene is TRBD1 (5 bases). CDR1 and CDR2 from the germline V gene are MNHEY and SVGAGI. The CDR3 is 14 residues long. V was clipped by 4 bases and J by 4 bases, with 14 bases between them. In nucleotides, the CDR3 is TGTGCCAGCAGTTCCTCTTGGGGCGAATACGAGCAGTACTTC. Protein sequence: CASSSSWGEYEQYF.

A single count supports this clone. The chain uses TRBV30 and TRBJ1-5; D unclear. V shed 1 base and J shed 2 bases, with 6 bases lying between them. The CDR3 length is 13 residues. Germline assignment: CDR1 GTSNPN and CDR2 SVGIG (reference sequence). CDR3 protein: CAWSERGNQPQHF. In DNA form, the CDR3 reads TGTGCCTGGAGTGAACGGGGCAATCAGCCCCAGCATTTT.